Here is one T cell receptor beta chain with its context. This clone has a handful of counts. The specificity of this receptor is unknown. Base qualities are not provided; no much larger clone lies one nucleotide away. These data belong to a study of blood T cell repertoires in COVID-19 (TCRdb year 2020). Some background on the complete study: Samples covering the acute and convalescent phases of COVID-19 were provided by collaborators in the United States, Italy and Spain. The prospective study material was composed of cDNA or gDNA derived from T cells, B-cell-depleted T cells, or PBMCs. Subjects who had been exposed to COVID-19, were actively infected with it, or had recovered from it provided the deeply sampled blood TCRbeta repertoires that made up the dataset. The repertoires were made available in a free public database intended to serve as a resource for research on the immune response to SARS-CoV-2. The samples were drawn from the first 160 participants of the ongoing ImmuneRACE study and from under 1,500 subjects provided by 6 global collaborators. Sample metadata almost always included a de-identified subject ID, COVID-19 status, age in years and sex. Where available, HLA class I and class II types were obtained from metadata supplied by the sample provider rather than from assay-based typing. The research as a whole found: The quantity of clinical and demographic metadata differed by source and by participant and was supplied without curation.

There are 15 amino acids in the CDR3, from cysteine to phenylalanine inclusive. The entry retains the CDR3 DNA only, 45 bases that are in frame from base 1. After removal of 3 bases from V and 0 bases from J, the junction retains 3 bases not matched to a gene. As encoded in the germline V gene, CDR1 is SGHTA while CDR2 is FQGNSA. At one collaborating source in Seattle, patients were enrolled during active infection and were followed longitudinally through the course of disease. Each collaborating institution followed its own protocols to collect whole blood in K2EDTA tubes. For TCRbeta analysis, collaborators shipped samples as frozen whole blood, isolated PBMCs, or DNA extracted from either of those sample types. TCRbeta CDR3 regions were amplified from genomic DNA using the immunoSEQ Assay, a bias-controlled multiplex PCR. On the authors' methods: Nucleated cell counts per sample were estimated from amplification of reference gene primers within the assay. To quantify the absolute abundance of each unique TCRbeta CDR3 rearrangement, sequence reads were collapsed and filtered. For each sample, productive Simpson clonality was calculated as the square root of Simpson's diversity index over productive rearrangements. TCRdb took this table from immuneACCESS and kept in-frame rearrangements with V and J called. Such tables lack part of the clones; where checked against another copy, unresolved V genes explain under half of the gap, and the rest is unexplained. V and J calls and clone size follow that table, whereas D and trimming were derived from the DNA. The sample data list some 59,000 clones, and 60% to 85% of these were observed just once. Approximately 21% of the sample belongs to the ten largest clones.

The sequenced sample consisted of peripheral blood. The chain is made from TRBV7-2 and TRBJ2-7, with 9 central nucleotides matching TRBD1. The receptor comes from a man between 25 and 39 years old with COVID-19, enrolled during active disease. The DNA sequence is TGTGCCAGCAGCTTGGGACAGGGCTTCTCCTACGAGCAGTACTTC. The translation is CASSLGQGFSYEQYF.